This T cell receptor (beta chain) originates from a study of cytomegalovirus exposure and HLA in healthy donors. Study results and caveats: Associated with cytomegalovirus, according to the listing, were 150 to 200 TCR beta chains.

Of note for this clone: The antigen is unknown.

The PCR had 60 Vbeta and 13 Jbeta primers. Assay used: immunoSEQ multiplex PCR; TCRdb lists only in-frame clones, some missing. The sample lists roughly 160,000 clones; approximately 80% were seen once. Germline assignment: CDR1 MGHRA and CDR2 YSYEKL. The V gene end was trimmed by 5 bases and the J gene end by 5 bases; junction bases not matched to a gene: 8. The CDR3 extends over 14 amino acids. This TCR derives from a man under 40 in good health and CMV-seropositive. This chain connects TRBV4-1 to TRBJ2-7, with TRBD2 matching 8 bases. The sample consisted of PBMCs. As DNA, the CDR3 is TGCGCCAGCAGCTTTCGAGCGGGGGCCCACGAGCAGTACTTC. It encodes CASSFRAGAHEQYF.